This T cell receptor (beta chain) was sequenced during a study of blood T cell repertoires in COVID-19. As for the study in general: Some COVID-19 samples were acute and others convalescent; all came from the United States, Italy and Spain. Sources were T cells, B-cell-depleted T cells, or PBMCs; the material itself was cDNA or gDNA.

Sequencing was performed with immunoSEQ multiplex PCR; in TCRdb, only in-frame clones are kept and a portion is missing. This sample has 150,000 to 200,000 clones, with more than 70% found just once. CDR1 is MDHEN, CDR2 SYDVKM, per germline. Unmatched junction bases numbered 9, after V lost 3 bases and J lost 0 bases. This CDR3 spans 18 amino acids. Sequencing used peripheral blood. The sequence came from a man in his forties or fifties with active or convalescent COVID-19. This chain links TRBV28 with TRBJ1-4; 8 bases match TRBD1. The chain's CDR3 is CASSFGTGRGSTNEKLFF. The CDR3 DNA is TGTGCCAGCAGTTTCGGGACAGGTCGGGGTTCAACTAATGAAAAACTGTTTTTT.